This entry concerns a single TCR beta chain. The sample holds a few counts of this clone. Its recognized antigen is unknown. Base qualities are not provided; no much larger clone lies one nucleotide away. A single peripheral blood draw of around 120 mL on average was collected from each donor into heparinised tubes. Naive, central memory, regulatory and stem cell-like memory CD4+ T cells were sorted on a BD FACSAria II using a panel including CD45RO, CCR7, CD25, CD127, CD95 and CD27. Every sorted population had a purity above 98%. PBMCs were isolated immediately by Lymphoprep density gradient centrifugation and stained directly without culture. Samples were stained and sorted in pairs, with one healthy donor and one patient per experiment, so that batch effects were minimized. This specimen belongs to a study of beta chain features in type 1 diabetes (dated by TCRdb to the late 2010s). With respect to the entire study: Patients and healthy donors did not differ in mean age, gender distribution, total cell number or subset yield. Across all samples, around 99 million sorted cells were examined, and cell number per subset correlated strongly with RNA yield. The study compared TCRB repertoires of sorted circulating CD4+ T cell subsets between recently diagnosed type 1 diabetes patients and matched healthy donors. Regulatory and stem cell-like memory subsets were obtained from only 8 patients and roughly eight healthy donors, while naive and central memory subsets were obtained from all 28 donors.

What the authors observed across the whole study: At VDJ recombination sites, patients with type 1 diabetes made fewer insertions and deleted more nucleotides, a pattern implying thymic rearrangement abnormalities. Because the HLA sub-analyses included only small numbers of individuals, any influence of HLA type on TCRB rearrangement was left unresolved. In all four CD4+ subsets, TCRB CDR3 length was moderately but significantly shorter in type 1 diabetes patients. Shorter templates might be favored by PCR, yet because patient and control samples were amplified and corrected together, any such skew would affect both groups equally. Because cDNA was sequenced instead of genomic DNA, highly expressing activated cells could be over-represented, though the groups showed no difference in activation or CD3 levels. Naive, central memory and regulatory TCRB repertoires appeared to be more similar among patients than among healthy donors.

The entire amount of isolated RNA was reverse transcribed using the High Capacity cDNA Reverse Transcription Kit, so the sequenced TCRB transcripts were expressed ones. Deep immunoSEQ sequencing was performed on naive, central memory and regulatory T cell samples, with an average of around 3.4 million total reads per sample. Sorted cells were lysed in RLT buffer and RNA was extracted with DNase-treated RNeasy Micro or Mini kits, depending on cell number. Each cell subset was processed separately to prevent cross-contamination, with patient and healthy donor samples processed together. TCRB sequences were amplified from cDNA with the immunoSEQ multiplex PCR, producing 87-bp fragments spanning the CDR3 region. Sequencing of the amplicons was done on the Illumina HiSeq platform. On the study's bioinformatics: Synthetic template baselines were used to correct PCR bias computationally, reads within Hamming distance 2 were collapsed, and singletons that could not be merged were discarded. By aligning reads against IMGT, V, D and J genes, CDR3 length, and insertions or deletions at six rearrangement sites were assigned. Within each subset, clonotype counts were normalized to the number of sorted cells before true diversity and Gini coefficients were calculated with the tcR R package. The overlap coefficient, calculated on TCRB nucleotide sequences, was used to quantify repertoire sharing. As a proxy for the pre-selection repertoire, out-of-frame TCRB sequences from naive cells were analyzed. The table comes from immuneACCESS by way of TCRdb, which keeps in-frame sequences with V and J called. Part of the clones is missing from these tables; in studies checked, under half for an unresolved V gene and the rest for unknown reasons. The V and J calls and the clone size are those of that table, but D and trimming were determined from the DNA. Counted in this sample were around 330,000 clones; 11% of them appeared once. The ten largest clones add up to around 0.015% of the sample.

CDR1 and CDR2, per the germline V gene, are SGHNT and YENEEA. Trimming takes 3 bases from V and 8 bases from J, and the germline ends sit 13 bases apart. Taken from cysteine to phenylalanine, the CDR3 has 14 residues. The only DNA kept is the CDR3, 42 bases in frame from the first base. Rearrangement joined TRBV11-3 to TRBJ2-2; a tentative D call is TRBD2 (5 bases match). The sequence came from a woman aged 25 to 39 in good health. Sequencing was performed on naive CD4+ T cells from blood. Per the publication, the cell subset or site label means: true naive CD4+ T cells. The CDR3: CASSFRERGGELFF. The bases are TGTGCCAGCAGCTTCCGGGAAAGAGGGGGGGAGCTGTTTTTT. Extended through the reference TRBV11-3 and TRBJ2-2 proteins, this CDR3 yields the full variable domain: EAGVVQSPRYKIIEKKQPVAFWCNPISGHNTLYWYLQNLGQGPELLIRYENEEAVDDSQLPKDRFSAERLKGVDSTLKIQPAELGDSAVYLCASSFRERGGELFFGEGSRLTVL.